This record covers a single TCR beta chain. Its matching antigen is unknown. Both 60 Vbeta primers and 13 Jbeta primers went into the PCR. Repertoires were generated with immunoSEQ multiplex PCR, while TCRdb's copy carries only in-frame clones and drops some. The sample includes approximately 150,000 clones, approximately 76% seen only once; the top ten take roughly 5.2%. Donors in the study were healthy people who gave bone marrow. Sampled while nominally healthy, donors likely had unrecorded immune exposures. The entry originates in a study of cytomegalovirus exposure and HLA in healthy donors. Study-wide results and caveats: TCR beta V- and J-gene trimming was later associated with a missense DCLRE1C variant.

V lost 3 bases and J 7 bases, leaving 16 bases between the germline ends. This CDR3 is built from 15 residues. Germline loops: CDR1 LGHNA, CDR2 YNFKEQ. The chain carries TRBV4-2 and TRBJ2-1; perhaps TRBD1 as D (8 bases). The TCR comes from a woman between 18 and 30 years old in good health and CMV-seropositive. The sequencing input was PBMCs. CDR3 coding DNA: TGTGCCAGCAGCCACGGACAGGGAGGGGTAAATGAGCAGTTCTTC. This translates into CASSHGQGGVNEQFF.